The entry that follows covers one TCR beta chain sequence. Antigen: not known. These data belong to a study of cytomegalovirus exposure and HLA in healthy donors. General observations from the study: Fewer N-insertions (relative to the approximately 670-donor mean) were reportedly seen in an Asian-associated ancestry cluster in a later analysis. In an earlier analysis, most TCR beta V segments were productive about 90% or about 30% of the time.

With 60 Vbeta and 13 Jbeta primers, the PCR was carried out. Data came from immunoSEQ multiplex PCR; TCRdb stores just in-frame clones and leaves some out. The sample has roughly 150,000 clones, roughly 75% seen once; the top ten hold less than 5%. Nobody recorded the CMV serostatus of this donor. The TCR comes from a man younger than 45 in good health. Sequenced material: PBMCs.

The CDR3 DNA reads as TGTGCCATCAGTGAGAGGGCTAGCGGGCCGAACACCGGGGAGCTGTTTTTT. This gives the protein CAISERASGPNTGELFF. The chain couples TRBV10-3 to TRBJ2-2; 8 nucleotides agree with TRBD2. CDR1 is ENHRY and CDR2 is SYGVKD in the germline V gene. V shed 2 bases, J shed 0 bases, and the junction held 5 bases outside the gene matches. This CDR3 has 17 amino acids.